These 22 T cell receptor beta chains share one sample of origin, sequenced in a study of T cell responses to AZD1222 COVID-19 vaccine. Profiling relied on immunoSEQ multiplex PCR, and the TCRdb table lists in-frame clones only, not all of them. The table includes around 100,000 clones, approximately 89% detected once. Sequenced here: peripheral blood, sampled on day 0 of MenACWY control vaccination. All receptors derive from an adult in good health.

The genes are TRBV19 and TRBJ2-5; the match to TRBD1 covers 8 bases. Germline V lookup: CDR1 LNHDA, CDR2 SQIVND (reference sequence). Unmatched junction bases numbered 5, after V lost 6 bases and J lost 5 bases. The CDR3 has 13 residues. The DNA of the CDR3 is TGTGCCAGTAGAGGGACAGGTTGGGAGACCCAGTACTTC. Residues: CASRGTGWETQYF.

The chain recombines TRBV5-1 with TRBJ1-1; D unresolved. The CDR3 runs to 14 residues. V lost 3 bases and J lost 5, with 14 bases in between. In germline, CDR1 is SGHRS, CDR2 YFSETQ. The CDR3 DNA follows: TGCGCCAGCAGCTCCGTTGCAGGTGGGACTGAAGCTTTCTTT. Protein: CASSSVAGGTEAFF.

The J gene is TRBJ2-1, the V gene TRBV9; D perhaps matches TRBD2 (6 bases). The CDR3 runs 16 residues. Trimming took 0 bases from V and 6 from J, leaving 16 bases between them. CDR1 and CDR2 from the germline V gene are SGDLS and YYNGEE. The CDR3 nucleotides are TGTGCCAGCAGCGTAGGGGGCGGGGCCCGTTTCAATGAGCAGTTCTTC. Its protein is CASSVGGGARFNEQFF.

The gene calls are TRBV5-1 and TRBJ2-2; unclear D gene. Germline CDR1 and CDR2: SGHRS and YFSETQ. This CDR3 has 12 residues. Trimming stripped 4 bases from V and 3 bases from J, with 4 bases between. The CDR3 loop is CASSPDTGELFF. CDR3 bases: TGCGCCAGCAGCCCAGACACCGGGGAGCTGTTTTTT.

The chain combines TRBV19 with TRBJ2-1; D is possibly TRBD1 or TRBD2 (5 bases each). The CDR3 has 12 residues. From germline, CDR1 is LNHDA and CDR2 SQIVND (reference sequence). Trimming pared 4 bases from V and 12 bases from J, leaving 13 bases between. This CDR3 reads CASSKLSGAQFF. Written as DNA, the CDR3 is TGTGCCAGTAGTAAGCTCTCCGGGGCGCAGTTCTTC.

The J gene is TRBJ1-2, the V gene TRBV5-1; D is possibly TRBD1 (5 bases). CDR3 length equals 14 residues. Per germline, CDR1 SGHRS and CDR2 YFSETQ. The V end was cut by 0 bases, the J end by 4 bases, with 10 bases between. The CDR3 DNA follows: TGCGCCAGCAGCTTGGGATATGGGGGCTATGGCTACACCTTC. As protein: CASSLGYGGYGYTF.

The rearrangement uses TRBV7-2 and TRBJ1-4, with TRBD1 matching 8 bases. The CDR3 has 15 amino acids. V gave up 2 bases and J gave up 8 bases; unmatched junction bases: 7. CDR1 is SGHTA, CDR2 FQGNSA, per germline. In DNA, the CDR3 is TGTGCCAGCAGCTTAAGGGCAGGGGGCCGAGAAAAACTGTTTTTT. Encoded protein: CASSLRAGGREKLFF.

The chain couples TRBV4-1 to TRBJ1-5; 10 positions agree with TRBD1. The CDR3 spans 17 residues. J lost 1 base, V lost 1 base, and 4 bases had no gene match. Per the germline V gene, CDR1 is MGHRA and CDR2 is YSYEKL. CDR3 nucleotide sequence: TGCGCCAGCAGCCAAGGACAGGGGGCTGGAAGCAATCAGCCCCAGCATTTT. As protein: CASSQGQGAGSNQPQHF.

This chain joins TRBV5-1 and TRBJ2-5, with D maybe TRBD1 (6 bases). V lost 2 bases, J lost 6 bases, and 11 bases lay in between. This CDR3 is built from 13 residues. Germline V gives CDR1 SGHRS, CDR2 YFSETQ. The CDR3 sequence is CASSFGGKKTQYF. CDR3 nucleotide sequence: TGCGCCAGCAGCTTTGGGGGCAAAAAGACCCAGTACTTC.

The V and J genes are TRBV30 and TRBJ1-3; D may be TRBD1 (5 bases). Trimming shortened V by 4 bases and J by 3 bases, and 13 bases separated the two germline ends. This CDR3 is 14 amino acids long. The germline CDR1 and CDR2 sequences are GTSNPN and SVGIG (reference sequence). The CDR3 bases are TGTGCCTGGAATGGGGGAATAGATGGAAACACCATATATTTT. Its translation is CAWNGGIDGNTIYF.

V is TRBV5-1 and J is TRBJ1-4, with TRBD1 as a possible D gene (6 bases). Germline lookup yields CDR1 SGHRS and CDR2 YFSETQ. The CDR3 runs to 17 residues. Trimming stripped 1 base from V and 0 bases from J, with 13 bases between. The CDR3 sequence: CASSLRPGAATNEKLFF. In nucleotides, the CDR3 is TGCGCCAGCAGCTTGAGGCCAGGGGCTGCAACTAATGAAAAACTGTTTTTT.

The chain recombines TRBV18 with TRBJ2-2; D not certain. V lost 1 base to trimming and J lost 1 base, with 10 bases between them. The CDR3 is made up of 16 amino acids. Germline lookup yields CDR1 KGHSH and CDR2 LQKENI. The CDR3 protein is CASSPRSDQNTGELFF. The CDR3, as DNA: TGTGCCAGCTCACCACGCAGCGACCAGAACACCGGGGAGCTGTTTTTT.

This chain joins TRBV5-8 and TRBJ1-1; possible D gene TRBD1, 5 bases. Germline V gives CDR1 SGHTS, CDR2 YDEGEE. Between the trimmed V and J ends, which lost 0 bases and 3 bases, there was a span of 6 bases. The CDR3 is 13 amino acids. CDR3 loop: CASSLGGDTEAFF. CDR3 bases: TGTGCCAGCAGCTTGGGGGGCGACACTGAAGCTTTCTTT.

This clone has more than one count but fewer than ten. This chain's CDR3 is CASSPLASTDTQYF. CDR3 DNA sequence: TGTGCCAGCAGCCCACTGGCAAGCACAGATACGCAGTATTTT. The V call is TRBV11-3, the J call TRBJ2-3; no reliable D call. CDR3 length: 14 residues. The V end was cut by 5 bases, the J end by 0 bases, with 9 bases between. Germline CDR1 SGHNT, CDR2 YENEEA.

J is TRBJ2-3 and V is TRBV5-1, with 11 nucleotides matching TRBD2. Germline loops: CDR1 SGHRS, CDR2 YFSETQ. This CDR3 region has 19 residues. The ends lost 3 bases at V and 6 bases at J; junction bases unmatched: 18. The CDR3: CASSSMSTIAGGPPDTQYF. The CDR3 DNA sequence: TGCGCCAGCAGCTCCATGAGTACCATAGCGGGAGGGCCCCCCGATACGCAGTATTTT.

The V call is TRBV4-3, the J call TRBJ2-3, with a weak D call TRBD2 (6 bases). The germline CDR1 and CDR2 sequences are LGHNA and YSLEER. The CDR3 totals 14 residues. V lost 2 bases and J 6 bases, leaving 12 bases between the germline ends. The chain's CDR3 is CASSQQKEGDTQYF. The CDR3 DNA follows: TGCGCCAGCAGCCAACAGAAGGAGGGGGATACGCAGTATTTT.

This clone was found a few times. The J gene is TRBJ1-4, the V gene TRBV7-2; tentative D call: TRBD1 (5 bases). CDR1 SGHTA and CDR2 FQGNSA come from the germline V gene. Trimming took 5 bases from V and 2 from J, leaving 12 bases between them. CDR3 length equals 15 residues. As DNA, the CDR3 is TGTGCCAGCAGCCAACGGGGGGGTACTAATGAAAAACTGTTTTTT. It yields the protein CASSQRGGTNEKLFF.

The chain combines TRBV7-9 with TRBJ2-7; unclear D gene. The germline gives CDR1 SEHNR, CDR2 FQNEAQ (reference sequence). The germline V and J ends were trimmed by 1 base and 3 bases, with 10 bases remaining between them. The CDR3 consists of 14 residues. The CDR3 region has the DNA TGTGCCAGCAGCTTAGGAGTTCCGAGCTACGAGCAGTACTTC. This sequence encodes CASSLGVPSYEQYF. Combining the CDR3 with reference TRBV7-9 and TRBJ2-7 gives the whole variable domain DTGVSQNPRHKITKRGQNVTFRCDPISEHNRLYWYRQTLGQGPEFLTYFQNEAQLEKSRLLSDRFSAERPKGSFSTLEIQRTEQGDSAMYLCASSLGVPSYEQYFGPGTRLTVT.

V is TRBV14 and J is TRBJ2-2, with D perhaps TRBD1 or TRBD2 (5 bases each). There are 16 residues in the CDR3. Germline values: CDR1 SGHDN, CDR2 FVKESK. V lost 4 bases and J lost 5, with 17 bases in between. In DNA, the CDR3 is TGTGCCAGCAGCCCCCCCGGGGCGCCTGATACCGGGGAGCTGTTTTTT. It encodes CASSPPGAPDTGELFF.

A single count supports this clone. V gene TRBV4-3 combines with J gene TRBJ1-1; D is undetermined. CDR1 and CDR2 from the germline V gene are LGHNA and YSLEER. Deletions cut 1 base from V and 1 base from J, with 7 bases between. This CDR3 is built from 14 residues. CDR3 sequence (DNA): TGCGCCAGCAGCCAAGGGATCCCGAACACTGAAGCTTTCTTT. Translation gives CASSQGIPNTEAFF.

DNA of the CDR3: TGCGCCAGCAGTCAATCGAGGGTGGAGACAAGATACAATGAGCAGTTCTTC. Encoded protein: CASSQSRVETRYNEQFF. The V and J genes are TRBV23-1 and TRBJ2-1, with a weak D call TRBD2 (5 bases). TRBV23-1 has ORF status, its function being uncertain. V shed 0 bases and J shed 4 bases, with 16 bases lying between them. The CDR3 loop spans 17 amino acids.

The chain carries TRBV10-3 and TRBJ2-3; D is undetermined. The germline CDR1 and CDR2 sequences are ENHRY and SYGVKD. The CDR3 covers 12 residues. V lost 4 bases to trimming and J lost 6 bases, with 8 bases between them. CDR3 sequence (DNA): TGTGCCATCAGTGCAACATTGGATACGCAGTATTTT. The encoded protein is CAISATLDTQYF.